The present TCR beta chain was sequenced within a study of blood T cell repertoires in COVID-19. The CDR3 is made up of 13 amino acids. With 5 bases removed from V and 5 bases from J, the gap between germline ends came to 12 bases. Only in-frame clones appear in the TCRdb table, and some are missing; sequencing was by immunoSEQ multiplex PCR. The data contain approximately 480,000 clones, 85% to 90% of them singletons. The origin of this receptor is a man aged 18 to 35 with COVID-19, enrolled during active disease. Specimen: peripheral blood. The rearrangement uses TRBV12-3 or TRBV12-4 and TRBJ1-1; weak D call: TRBD1 (5 bases). Written as DNA, the CDR3 is TGTGCCAGCAGTCCGCGGGGGAGGACTGAAGCTTTCTTT. It codes for CASSPRGRTEAFF.